The entry below gives a single T cell receptor (beta chain) sequence along with its context. Its antigen is unidentified. The data were obtained in a study of CD8+CD57+ T cells in acquired aplastic anemia. Study information: DNA per sorted CD4+ or CD8+ sample ranged roughly 0.19 to 27.4 ug, averaging roughly 3.5 ug. The study's findings and limits: Patients and controls shared roughly 28 CD8+ CDR3 sequences, which appeared highly expressed in patients and within their immunodominant clones.

The use of genomic DNA as template underpinned the TCR beta VDJ and CDR3 profiling. TCRdb ran MiXCR on the reads and lists one entry per CDR3 protein. The table shows 270,000 or so distinct CDR3 sequences, with 82% occurring only once. Flow cytometry had shown expanded CD8+CD57+ cells in the patients chosen for sequencing. The patients, all of them, had severe acquired aplastic anemia. At blood sampling, none of the patients had yet received therapy. V trimming: 0 bases; J trimming: 3 bases; junction bases outside the gene matches: 14. The germline gives CDR1 SGHNT, CDR2 YENEEA. CDR3 length: 19 residues.

Sequencing input: sorted CD4+, CD8+, or CD8+CD57+ T cells (not recorded which) from PBMCs. The clonotype originates from a human donor with aplastic anemia. The V gene is TRBV11-3, the J gene TRBJ2-7, with 10 bases aligning to TRBD2. Here the CDR3 reads CASSLDLLAGERFNYEQYV. In DNA, the CDR3 is TGTGCCAGCAGCTTAGATCTGCTAGCGGGAGAGCGTTTTAACTACGAGCAGTACGTC.